The 5 T cell receptor beta chains in this list originate from one sample, sequenced in a study of T cell clonality in common variable immunodeficiency. Using immunoSEQ multiplex PCR, the repertoire was profiled, and TCRdb retains in-frame clones only, with some absent. The sample holds over 30,000 clones, and no clone turns up only once. The specimen was peripheral blood mononuclear cells. The receptors originated from a person aged 18 to 75 in good health.

With regard to this clone: From the germline J gene comes the end of the CDR3, since the read stops 3 residues before it. This chain links TRBV18 with TRBJ2-4, with D possibly being TRBD1 (6 bases). The CDR3 is 13 residues long. Germline-derived CDR1 and CDR2 are KGHSH and LQKENI. The DNA read from the CDR3 is TGTGCCAGCTCACCTCCCCAGGGGCACGGT. Translated: CASSPPQGHG. The entire CDR3 reads CASSPPQGHGQYF.

This clone was counted ten times or more. This chain's CDR3 is CSALGTGRLGRLAEQYF. The covered CDR3 bases are TGCAGTGCCCTCGGGACAGGGAGATTGGGGAGGTTGGCCGAG. The J gene is TRBJ2-7, the V gene TRBV20-1; the match to TRBD1 covers 9 bases. The CDR3 end falls 3 residues outside the read, so it is completed with the germline J gene. J was trimmed by 6 bases and V by 6 bases; bases with no gene match: 21. CDR3 size: 17 residues. Germline CDR1 is DFQATT and CDR2 is SNEGSKA (reference sequence).

There are a few counts of this clone. The read gets to within 3 residues of the CDR3 end, and the germline J gene fills in the rest. This chain joins TRBV7-3 and TRBJ2-5, with a weak D call TRBD2 (6 bases). The CDR3 covers 13 residues. Germline V gives CDR1 SGHTA, CDR2 FQGTGA. Trimming took 5 bases from V and 5 from J, leaving 12 bases between them. CDR3 DNA (partial): TGTGCCAGCAGCCGCGGGATAACGGAGACC. Amino acids: CASSRGITET. From start to end, the CDR3 is CASSRGITETQYF.

This clone was recorded at least ten times. The read finishes 3 residues shy of the CDR3 end, and the germline J gene is used to complete it. This chain uses TRBV5-1 with TRBJ2-3, with 7 bases matching TRBD1. Germline loops: CDR1 SGHRS, CDR2 YFSETQ. Trimming at V came to 7 bases and at J to 0 bases, leaving 5 bases not matched to a gene. The length of the CDR3 is 14 residues. The DNA read from the CDR3 is TGCGCCAGCTCTCAGGGGGTAAGCACAGATACG. It codes for CASSQGVSTDT. The entire CDR3 protein is CASSQGVSTDTQYF.

As for this clone: The read finishes 3 residues shy of the CDR3 end, and the germline J gene is used to complete it. This chain uses TRBV19 with TRBJ2-4; D is undetermined. CDR1 is LNHDA, CDR2 SQIVND, per germline (reference sequence). The CDR3 consists of 12 residues. Incomplete CDR3 DNA: TGTGCCAGTAGTCAGCGAAACTATGGT. Translating gives CASSQRNYG. The entire CDR3 is CASSQRNYGQYF.